Shown below are 28 T cell receptor beta chains from a single sample sequenced in a study of Ad26.COV2.S vaccination and SARS-CoV-2 variants. Clones were read by immunoSEQ multiplex PCR, and TCRdb kept only the in-frame ones, dropping some. Seen here are 46,000 or so clones, about 80% observed once, and the top ten hold around 43%. Sequencing used peripheral blood, obtained after recovery from COVID-19. The receptor source for this set is a human donor who had recovered from COVID-19.

J is TRBJ2-5 and V is TRBV21-1; the D call TRBD2 from the table was never checked on the DNA. TRBV21-1 represents a pseudogene. The CDR3 loop spans 17 amino acids. CDR3 coding DNA: TGTGCCAGCAGCAAGGGTCCTAGCGGGGGGGCTTGTGAGACCCAGTACTTC. Its translation: CASSKGPSGGACETQYF.

The chain combines TRBV14 with TRBJ2-5; 9 bases match TRBD1. Per germline, CDR1 SGHDN and CDR2 FVKESK. This CDR3 is 16 amino acids long. The V segment lost 1 base and the J segment 2 bases; nucleotides outside the gene matches: 5. The CDR3 DNA reads as TGTGCCAGCAGCCAAGGGGGACAGGGCCTACAAGAGACCCAGTACTTC. Its protein product is CASSQGGQGLQETQYF.

This clone was seen a single time. The gene calls are TRBV10-2 and TRBJ2-7; TRBD2 aligns across 13 bases. Germline CDR1 reads WSHSY; CDR2 reads SAAADI. CDR3 length: 14 amino acids. V was pared by 6 bases and J by 6 bases, with 5 bases of the junction left unmatched. The CDR3 reads CASSTLAGGPEQYF. CDR3 DNA sequence: TGCGCCAGCAGCACACTAGCGGGAGGGCCCGAGCAGTACTTC.

V and J are TRBV6-5 and TRBJ1-6; D gene ambiguous. The length of the CDR3 is 15 residues. Trimming took 2 bases from V and 10 from J, leaving 15 bases between them. The germline V gene has CDR1 MNHEY and CDR2 SVGAGI. The CDR3 bases are TGTGCCAGCAGTTACCTTCGGGATAGGGCATCACCCCTCCACTTT. It specifies CASSYLRDRASPLHF.

Here the CDR3 reads CASSLRQGNTEAFF. DNA of the CDR3: TGTGCCAGCAGTTTACGACAGGGGAACACTGAAGCTTTCTTT. The chain links TRBV27 to TRBJ1-1; 7 bases are shared with TRBD1. This CDR3 spans 14 amino acids. Germline-derived CDR1 and CDR2 are MNHEY and SMNVEV (reference sequence). The trim removed 2 bases at V and 1 base at J, leaving 1 base unmatched.

The gene calls are TRBV6-1 and TRBJ1-1; D ambiguous. Trimming pared 2 bases from V and 3 bases from J, leaving 4 bases between. The CDR3 sequence is 12 residues long. CDR1 MNHNS and CDR2 SASEGT come from the germline V gene. This CDR3 is CASSERYTEAFF. In nucleotides, the CDR3 is TGTGCCAGCAGTGAAAGGTACACTGAAGCTTTCTTT.

This chain joins TRBV28 and TRBJ1-5; D is unresolved. The CDR3 has 13 amino acids. In germline, CDR1 is MDHEN, CDR2 SYDVKM. The V gene lost 2 bases and the J gene lost 4 bases, with 6 bases spanning the gap. The CDR3 nucleotides read TGTGCCAGCAGTTTACCCCTTAATCAGCCCCAGCATTTT. Protein: CASSLPLNQPQHF. The variable domain in full, with the rest retrieved from reference TRBV28 and TRBJ1-5, is DVKVTQSSRYLVKRTGEKVFLECVQDMDHENMFWYRQDPGLGLRLIYFSYDVKMKEKGDIPEGYSVSREKKERFSLILESASTNQTSMYLCASSLPLNQPQHFGDGTRLSIL.

This chain links TRBV14 with TRBJ2-7; the match to TRBD2 covers 11 bases. The CDR3 is made up of 14 amino acids. Unmatched junction bases numbered 9, after V lost 8 bases and J lost 6 bases. Germline lookup yields CDR1 SGHDN and CDR2 FVKESK. CDR3 nucleotides: TGTGCCAGCTCGACTAGCGGGATTGGGGGCGAGCAGTACTTC. It specifies CASSTSGIGGEQYF.

This clone has at least ten counts. The chain is built from TRBV6-5 and TRBJ2-3, with TRBD1 matching 7 bases. Trimming removed 8 bases from V and 3 bases from J; junction bases left unmatched: 8. This CDR3 contains 14 residues. Germline-derived CDR1 and CDR2 are MNHEY and SVGAGI. The CDR3 sequence is CASVPRGLTDTQYF. Here the CDR3 DNA reads TGTGCCAGCGTCCCCAGGGGGTTAACAGATACGCAGTATTTT.

This clone showed up just a few times. The chain combines TRBV18 with TRBJ1-5; a weak D match, TRBD1 (5 bases). From germline, CDR1 is KGHSH and CDR2 LQKENI. The CDR3 has 13 residues. V was trimmed by 5 bases and J by 5 bases, leaving 10 bases between them. The CDR3 DNA reads TGTGCCAGCTCATTTGACAGATATCAGCCCCAGCATTTT. Residues: CASSFDRYQPQHF.

The J gene is TRBJ2-3, the V gene TRBV11-3; TRBD2 aligns across 13 bases. The trim removed 5 bases at V and 3 bases at J, leaving 5 bases unmatched. CDR3 length: 16 amino acids. Germline V gives CDR1 SGHNT, CDR2 YENEEA. The CDR3 loop reads CASSMGLAGSTDTQYF. Written as DNA, the CDR3 is TGTGCCAGCAGCATGGGACTAGCGGGGAGTACAGATACGCAGTATTTT.

V gene TRBV19 combines with J gene TRBJ1-2; the match to TRBD1 covers 7 bases. The CDR3 has 18 residues. Germline CDR1 reads LNHDA; CDR2 reads SQIVND (reference sequence). J lost 4 bases, V lost 3 bases, and 17 bases had no gene match. DNA for the CDR3: TGTGCCAGTAGTATGAGTACCCGAGGGAGGGGGCGCAGCTATGGCTACACCTTC. Amino acids: CASSMSTRGRGRSYGYTF.

The V and J genes are TRBV11-3 and TRBJ2-5; tentatively, D is TRBD2 (6 bases). The length of the CDR3 is 14 residues. Germline V gene sequence: CDR1 SGHNT, CDR2 YENEEA. V lost 1 base to trimming and J lost 5 bases, with 11 bases between them. CDR3: CASSLGGDLETQYF. CDR3 nucleotide sequence: TGTGCCAGCAGCTTAGGGGGGGATTTGGAGACCCAGTACTTC.

V usage is TRBV7-2 and J usage is TRBJ2-7; 7 nucleotides line up with TRBD1. CDR1 SGHTA and CDR2 FQGNSA come from the germline V gene. The junction had 9 bases not matched to a gene; V was cut back by 5 bases and J by 2 bases. The CDR3 has 15 amino acids. The CDR3 loop reads CASSRRQGPPYEQYF. The CDR3 bases are TGTGCCAGCAGCAGACGACAGGGACCACCCTACGAGCAGTACTTC.

There are many counts of this clone. The genes are TRBV9 and TRBJ2-3; 8 bases are shared with TRBD1. Trimming took 1 base from V and 6 from J; bases not matched to a gene: 10. This CDR3 has 16 residues. Per the germline V gene, CDR1 is SGDLS and CDR2 is YYNGEE. DNA of the CDR3: TGTGCCAGCAGCGTAAGCAGCCAGGGGGCAGGGGATACGCAGTATTTT. The encoded protein is CASSVSSQGAGDTQYF.

The chain links TRBV7-2 to TRBJ2-7; D might be TRBD1 (6 bases). V lost 6 bases, J lost 1 base, and 16 bases lay in between. Germline-derived CDR1 and CDR2 are SGHTA and FQGNSA. The CDR3 is made up of 15 amino acids. The CDR3 DNA reads TGTGCCAGCAGAGAAGCAGGGGTAGGATCCTACGAGCAGTACGTC. This gives the protein CASREAGVGSYEQYV.

The V call is TRBV5-1, the J call TRBJ2-3; a weak D match, TRBD2 (6 bases). V shed 0 bases and J shed 3 bases, with 14 bases lying between them. The CDR3 consists of 16 residues. Germline CDR1 and CDR2: SGHRS and YFSETQ. The CDR3 DNA reads as TGCGCCAGCAGCTTGGTCCAGGGACTTCGGACAGATACGCAGTATTTT. This gives the protein CASSLVQGLRTDTQYF.

J is TRBJ2-7 and V is TRBV4-2; TRBD2 matches at 8 bases. CDR1 is LGHNA and CDR2 is YNFKEQ in the germline V gene. With V trimmed by 4 bases and J by 6 bases, 8 bases remained unmatched. This CDR3 spans 14 amino acids. The CDR3 DNA reads as TGTGCCAGCAGCCGCACCGGGACTAGTGGCGAGCAGTACTTC. This codes for CASSRTGTSGEQYF.

The chain links TRBV4-2 to TRBJ1-4; D is perhaps TRBD1 (5 bases). The CDR3 sequence is 15 residues long. CDR1 and CDR2 (germline): LGHNA, YNFKEQ. Deletions cut 7 bases from V and 8 bases from J, with 20 bases between. This CDR3 reads CASINTQEPGEKLFF. CDR3 DNA sequence: TGTGCCAGCATCAATACACAGGAGCCAGGAGAAAAACTGTTTTTT.

The rearrangement uses TRBV5-1 and TRBJ2-2; tentative D call: TRBD2 (5 bases). The CDR3 covers 15 residues. Trimming took 4 bases from V and 5 from J, leaving 15 bases between them. Germline CDR1 SGHRS, CDR2 YFSETQ. The CDR3 nucleotides are TGCGCCAGCAGCGGGTCCCGGGAACCGACCGGGGAGCTGTTTTTT. Protein: CASSGSREPTGELFF.

This clone appeared once. The chain couples TRBV2 to TRBJ1-1; D unresolved. Germline V gene data show CDR1 as SNHLY and CDR2 as FYNNEI. The CDR3 covers 14 residues. V was pared by 1 base and J by 6 bases, with 12 bases between. CDR3 loop: CASSEEATSSEAFF. CDR3 DNA sequence: TGTGCCAGCAGTGAAGAGGCAACGAGTTCTGAAGCTTTCTTT.

This chain uses TRBV7-9 with TRBJ1-4; TRBD1 matches at 7 bases. The germline gives CDR1 SEHNR, CDR2 FQNEAQ (reference sequence). With V trimmed by 2 bases and J by 7 bases, 10 bases remained unmatched. The CDR3 totals 16 residues. CDR3 amino acids: CASSLSRQGNGEKLFF. Written as DNA, the CDR3 is TGTGCCAGCAGCTTATCCCGACAGGGAAACGGTGAAAAACTGTTTTTT.

The V call is TRBV4-1, the J call TRBJ2-1, with TRBD2 as a possible D gene (6 bases). The CDR3 spans 12 residues. Trimming cost V 7 bases and J 8 bases, with 12 bases left between them. From germline, CDR1 is MGHRA and CDR2 YSYEKL. The chain's CDR3 is CASKEEGDEQFF. The CDR3 DNA reads as TGCGCCAGCAAAGAGGAGGGCGATGAGCAGTTCTTC.

CDR3 amino acids: CASSGVADTQYF. CDR3 sequence (DNA): TGTGCCAGCTCGGGGGTAGCAGATACGCAGTATTTT. The V and J genes are TRBV5-4 and TRBJ2-3; possible D gene TRBD2, 6 bases. CDR3 length: 12 residues. The V and J ends lost 7 bases and 4 bases respectively, with 10 bases between them. Germline V gene lookup returns CDR1 SGHNT and CDR2 YYREEE (reference sequence).

The chain combines TRBV20-1 with TRBJ1-4; 10 bases are a match to TRBD1. Trimming at V came to 3 bases and at J to 10 bases, leaving 8 bases not matched to a gene. The CDR3 has 14 residues. The germline CDR1 and CDR2 sequences are DFQATT and SNEGSKA (reference sequence). As DNA, the CDR3 is TGCAGTGCTAGTGCCCCGGGACAGGGGCCAAAACTGTTTTTT. This sequence encodes CSASAPGQGPKLFF.

The V call is TRBV3-1 (or the pseudogene TRBV3-2), the J call TRBJ1-5; D call uncertain. This CDR3 has 13 amino acids. The V end was cut by 0 bases, the J end by 7 bases, with 7 bases between. Germline lookup yields CDR1 LGHDT and CDR2 YNNKEL (reference sequence). The CDR3 protein is CASSQDRGQPQHF. CDR3 DNA: TGTGCCAGCAGCCAAGATCGGGGACAGCCCCAGCATTTT.

The chain recombines TRBV28 with TRBJ1-2; D not resolved. V was pared by 0 bases and J by 2 bases, with 13 bases between. The CDR3 consists of 16 residues. Germline values: CDR1 MDHEN, CDR2 SYDVKM. This CDR3 reads CASSLWVTERNYGYTF. The CDR3 DNA reads TGTGCCAGCAGTTTATGGGTAACAGAGAGAAACTATGGCTACACCTTC.

This clone appeared a few times. This sequence joins TRBV2 and TRBJ2-1; unclear D gene. V dropped 9 bases and J dropped 7 bases, with 16 bases sitting between them. Germline V CDR1 and CDR2: SNHLY, FYNNEI. The CDR3 extends over 13 amino acids. CDR3 sequence reads: CARGPAMANEQFF. CDR3 nucleotide sequence: TGTGCCAGAGGGCCCGCGATGGCTAATGAGCAGTTCTTC.